This T cell receptor beta chain was captured by sequencing in a study of OX40 agonist ivuxolimab in advanced cancers. Study-wide background: Earlier anti-PD-1, anti-PD-L1 or anti-CTLA-4 therapy was permitted; around 40% had received some.

Deletions cut 4 bases from V and 1 base from J, with 14 bases between. The CDR3 runs to 15 residues. CDR1 and CDR2 from the germline V gene are SGDLS and YYNGEE. Concerning this clone: Its antigen is as yet unknown.

The protocol was immunoSEQ multiplex PCR, while the TCRdb copy is restricted to in-frame clones and leaves out a portion. The sample includes tens of thousands of clones, around four fifths of them seen just once. Overall study findings and caveats: In the 0.1-3.0 mg/kg groups, partial responders showed among the lowest expansion. Certain nonresponding patients likewise had low normalized T-cell clonal expansion. Undetermined was the antigen specificity of the expanded peripheral T cells.

The input for sequencing was CD4+ or CD8+ T cells sorted from blood, taken in a trial of the OX40 agonist ivuxolimab. V gene TRBV9 combines with J gene TRBJ1-1; D is possibly TRBD1 (6 bases). This clonotype originated in an adult with an advanced solid tumor such as melanoma, head and neck, liver or kidney cancer. CDR3 region: CASSTTEGQNTEAFF. CDR3 DNA sequence: TGTGCCAGCAGCACGACCGAGGGACAGAACACTGAAGCTTTCTTT.